This T cell receptor (beta chain) stems from a study of early T cells in non-severe SARS-CoV-2 infection. In the study overall: The sequenced material was bulk RNA from unsorted whole blood, and its chains were unpaired. General study results and limits: VDJdb matches were skewed toward anti-spike CD8 T cell responses.

This clonotype has only a few counts. Antigen specificity is unknown. Unique molecular identifiers were added to individual cDNA molecules. TCRdb processed the 5' RACE reads anew with MiXCR; each CDR3 protein has one entry. The repertoire has 70,000 to 85,000 distinct CDR3 sequences, about 12% of them found once; the top ten carry approximately 2.5%. Germline V gene sequence: CDR1 SGHAT, CDR2 FQNNGV. Trimming removed 6 bases at V and 5 bases at J, with 7 bases between. The CDR3 totals 11 residues. This sequence was found in an adult who was a healthcare worker with PCR-confirmed SARS-CoV-2 infection or an uninfected control (not recorded which). The chain uses TRBV11-2 and TRBJ2-5; D ambiguous. The specimen was whole blood. CDR3 in amino acids: CASRLGETQYF. The DNA of the CDR3 is TGTGCCAGCAGACTGGGGGAGACCCAGTACTTC.